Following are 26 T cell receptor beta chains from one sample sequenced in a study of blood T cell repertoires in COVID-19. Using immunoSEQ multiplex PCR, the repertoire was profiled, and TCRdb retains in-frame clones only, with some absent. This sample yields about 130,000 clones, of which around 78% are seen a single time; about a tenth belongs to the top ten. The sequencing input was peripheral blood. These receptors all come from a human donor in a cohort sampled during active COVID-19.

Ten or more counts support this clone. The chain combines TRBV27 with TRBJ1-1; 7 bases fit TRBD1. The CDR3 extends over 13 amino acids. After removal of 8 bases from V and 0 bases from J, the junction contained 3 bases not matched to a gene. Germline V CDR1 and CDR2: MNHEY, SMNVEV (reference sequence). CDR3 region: CASFRGMNTEAFF. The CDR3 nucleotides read TGTGCCAGCTTCAGGGGGATGAACACTGAAGCTTTCTTT.

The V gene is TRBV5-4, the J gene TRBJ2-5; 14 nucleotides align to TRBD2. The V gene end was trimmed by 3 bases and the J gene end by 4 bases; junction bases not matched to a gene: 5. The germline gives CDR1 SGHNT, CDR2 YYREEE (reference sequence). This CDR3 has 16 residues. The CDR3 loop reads CASSSGLAGGGETQYF. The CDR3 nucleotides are TGTGCCAGCAGCTCCGGACTAGCGGGGGGTGGAGAGACCCAGTACTTC.

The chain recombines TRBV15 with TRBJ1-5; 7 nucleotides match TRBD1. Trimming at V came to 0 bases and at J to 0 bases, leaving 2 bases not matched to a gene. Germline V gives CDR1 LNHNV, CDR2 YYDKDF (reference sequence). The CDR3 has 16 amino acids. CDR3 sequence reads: CATSRDDRASNQPQHF. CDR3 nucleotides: TGTGCCACCAGCAGAGATGACAGGGCTAGCAATCAGCCCCAGCATTTT.

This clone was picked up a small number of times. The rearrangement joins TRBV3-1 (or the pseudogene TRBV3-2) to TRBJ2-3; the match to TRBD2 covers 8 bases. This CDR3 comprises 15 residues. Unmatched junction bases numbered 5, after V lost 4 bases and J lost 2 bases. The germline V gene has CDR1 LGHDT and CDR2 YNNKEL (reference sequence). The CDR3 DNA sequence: TGTGCCAGCAGCCCCGGCGGGGGGTACACAGATACGCAGTATTTT. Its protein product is CASSPGGGYTDTQYF.

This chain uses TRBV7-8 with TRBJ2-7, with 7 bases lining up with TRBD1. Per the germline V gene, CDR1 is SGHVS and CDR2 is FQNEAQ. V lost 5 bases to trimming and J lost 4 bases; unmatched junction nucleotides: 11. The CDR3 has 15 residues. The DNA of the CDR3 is TGTGCCAGCAGCCGCGACAGGGAACTCACTTACGAGCAGTACTTC. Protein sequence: CASSRDRELTYEQYF.

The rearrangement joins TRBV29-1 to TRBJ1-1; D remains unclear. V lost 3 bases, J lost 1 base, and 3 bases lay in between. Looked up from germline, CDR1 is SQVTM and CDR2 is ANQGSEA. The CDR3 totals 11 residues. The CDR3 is CSVDGNTEAFF. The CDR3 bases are TGCAGCGTTGACGGGAACACTGAAGCTTTCTTT.

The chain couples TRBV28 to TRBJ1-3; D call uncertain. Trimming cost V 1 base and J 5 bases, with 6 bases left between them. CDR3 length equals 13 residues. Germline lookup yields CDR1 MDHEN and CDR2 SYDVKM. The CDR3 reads CASSLSDRNTIYF. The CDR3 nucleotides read TGTGCCAGCAGTTTATCCGACAGAAACACCATATATTTT. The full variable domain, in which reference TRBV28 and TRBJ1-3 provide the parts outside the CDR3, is DVKVTQSSRYLVKRTGEKVFLECVQDMDHENMFWYRQDPGLGLRLIYFSYDVKMKEKGDIPEGYSVSREKKERFSLILESASTNQTSMYLCASSLSDRNTIYFGEGSWLTVV.

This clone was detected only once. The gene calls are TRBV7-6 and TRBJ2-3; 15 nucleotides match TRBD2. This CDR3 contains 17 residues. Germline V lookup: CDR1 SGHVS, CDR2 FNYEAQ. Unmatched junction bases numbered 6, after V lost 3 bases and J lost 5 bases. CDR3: CASSLGTSGGPGDTQYF. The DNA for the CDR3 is TGTGCCAGCAGCTTGGGGACTAGCGGGGGGCCGGGAGATACGCAGTATTTT.

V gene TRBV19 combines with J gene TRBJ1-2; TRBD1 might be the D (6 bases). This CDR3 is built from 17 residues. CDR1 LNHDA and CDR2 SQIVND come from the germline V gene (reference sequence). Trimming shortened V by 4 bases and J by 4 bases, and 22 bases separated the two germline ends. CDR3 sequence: CASSTLTGQRRGYGYTF. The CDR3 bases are TGTGCCAGTAGTACTCTAACTGGACAGAGACGGGGCTATGGCTACACCTTC. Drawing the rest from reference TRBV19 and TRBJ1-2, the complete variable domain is DGGITQSPKYLFRKEGQNVTLSCEQNLNHDAMYWYRQDPGQGLRLIYYSQIVNDFQKGDIAEGYSVSREKKESFPLTVTSAQKNPTAFYLCASSTLTGQRRGYGYTFGSGTRLTVV.

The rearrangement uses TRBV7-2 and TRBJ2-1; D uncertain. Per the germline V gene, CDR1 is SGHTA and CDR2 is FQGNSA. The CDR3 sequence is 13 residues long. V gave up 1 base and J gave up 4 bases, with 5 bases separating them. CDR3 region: CASSLGDYNEQFF. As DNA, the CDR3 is TGTGCCAGCAGCTTAGGAGATTACAATGAGCAGTTCTTC.

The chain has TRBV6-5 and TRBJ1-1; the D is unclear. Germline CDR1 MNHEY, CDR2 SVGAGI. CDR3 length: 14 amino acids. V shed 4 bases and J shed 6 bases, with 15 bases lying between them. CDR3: CASSLVPPSAEAFF. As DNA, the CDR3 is TGTGCCAGCAGTTTAGTCCCCCCGTCCGCTGAAGCTTTCTTT.

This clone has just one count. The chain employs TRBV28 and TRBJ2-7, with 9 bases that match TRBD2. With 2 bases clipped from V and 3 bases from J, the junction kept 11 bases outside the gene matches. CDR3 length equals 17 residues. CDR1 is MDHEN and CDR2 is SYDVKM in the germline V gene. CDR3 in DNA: TGTGCCAGCAGTTTAAGCAGGAGGGTAGCGGGGGACTACGAGCAGTACTTC. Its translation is CASSLSRRVAGDYEQYF.

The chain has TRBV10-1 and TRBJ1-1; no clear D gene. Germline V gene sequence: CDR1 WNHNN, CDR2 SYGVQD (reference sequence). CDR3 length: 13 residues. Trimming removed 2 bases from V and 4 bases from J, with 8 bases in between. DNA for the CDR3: TGCGCCAGCAGTGAGGCTTCGGGCACTGAAGCTTTCTTT. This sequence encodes CASSEASGTEAFF.

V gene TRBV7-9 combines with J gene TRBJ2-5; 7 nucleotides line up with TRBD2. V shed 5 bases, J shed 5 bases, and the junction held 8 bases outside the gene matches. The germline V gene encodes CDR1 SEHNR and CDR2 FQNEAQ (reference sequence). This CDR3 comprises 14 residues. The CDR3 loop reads CASSPGTIRETQYF. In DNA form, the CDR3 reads TGTGCCAGCAGCCCGGGGACTATCCGGGAGACCCAGTACTTC.

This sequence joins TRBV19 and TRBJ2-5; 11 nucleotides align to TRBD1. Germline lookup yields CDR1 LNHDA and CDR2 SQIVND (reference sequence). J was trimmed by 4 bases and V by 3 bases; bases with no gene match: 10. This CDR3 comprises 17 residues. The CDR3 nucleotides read TGTGCCAGTAGTATGGAGGACAGGGGGCGAGGTGGAGAGACCCAGTACTTC. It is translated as CASSMEDRGRGGETQYF.

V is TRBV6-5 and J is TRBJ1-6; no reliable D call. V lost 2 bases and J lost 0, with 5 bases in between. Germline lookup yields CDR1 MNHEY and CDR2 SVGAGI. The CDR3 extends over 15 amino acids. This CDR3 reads CASSYTSSYNSPLHF. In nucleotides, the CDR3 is TGTGCCAGCAGTTACACGAGCTCCTATAATTCACCCCTCCACTTT.

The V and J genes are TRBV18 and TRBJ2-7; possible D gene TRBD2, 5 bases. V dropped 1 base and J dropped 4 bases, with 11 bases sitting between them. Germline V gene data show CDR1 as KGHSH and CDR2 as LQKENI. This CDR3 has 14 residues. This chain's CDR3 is CASSPQEGQYEQYF. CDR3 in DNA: TGTGCCAGCTCACCACAAGAGGGCCAGTACGAGCAGTACTTC.

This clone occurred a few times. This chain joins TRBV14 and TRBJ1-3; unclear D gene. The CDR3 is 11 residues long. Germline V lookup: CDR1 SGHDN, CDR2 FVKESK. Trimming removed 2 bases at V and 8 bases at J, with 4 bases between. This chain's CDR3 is CASSQRDTIYF. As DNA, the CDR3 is TGTGCCAGCAGCCAACGAGACACCATATATTTT.

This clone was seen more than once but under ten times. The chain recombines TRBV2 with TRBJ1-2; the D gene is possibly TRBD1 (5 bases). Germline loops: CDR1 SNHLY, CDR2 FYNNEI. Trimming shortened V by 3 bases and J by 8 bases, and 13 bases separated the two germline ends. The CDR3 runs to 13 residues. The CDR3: CASSDRREGGYTF. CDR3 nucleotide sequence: TGTGCCAGCAGTGATCGCAGGGAGGGAGGCTACACCTTC.

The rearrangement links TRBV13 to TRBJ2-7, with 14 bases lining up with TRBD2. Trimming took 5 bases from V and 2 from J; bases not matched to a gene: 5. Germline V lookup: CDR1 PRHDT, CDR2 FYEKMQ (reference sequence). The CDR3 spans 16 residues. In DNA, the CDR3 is TGTGCCAGCAGCCCCCGACTAGCGGGGGGGCCCTACGAGCAGTACTTC. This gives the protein CASSPRLAGGPYEQYF.

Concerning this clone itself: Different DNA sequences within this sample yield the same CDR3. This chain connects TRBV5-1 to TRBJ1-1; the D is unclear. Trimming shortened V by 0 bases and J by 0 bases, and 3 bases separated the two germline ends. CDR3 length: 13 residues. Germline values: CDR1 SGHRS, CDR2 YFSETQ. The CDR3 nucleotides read TGCGCCAGCAGCTTGGCAGTGAACACTGAAGCTTTCTTT. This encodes CASSLAVNTEAFF.

The CDR3 sequence: CASSARQIITDTQYF. Here the CDR3 DNA reads TGTGCCAGCAGCGCGAGACAGATAATCACAGATACGCAGTATTTT. J is TRBJ2-3 and V is TRBV9, with D perhaps matching TRBD1 (5 bases). Per the germline V gene, CDR1 is SGDLS and CDR2 is YYNGEE. CDR3 size: 15 residues. The germline V and J ends were trimmed by 3 bases and 2 bases, with 13 bases remaining between them.

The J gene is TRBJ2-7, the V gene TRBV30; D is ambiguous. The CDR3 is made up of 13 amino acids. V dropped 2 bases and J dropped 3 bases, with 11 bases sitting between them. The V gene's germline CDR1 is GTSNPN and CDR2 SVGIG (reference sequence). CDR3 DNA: TGTGCCTGGAGTTGGGCCAGGAACTACGAGCAGTACTTC. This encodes CAWSWARNYEQYF.

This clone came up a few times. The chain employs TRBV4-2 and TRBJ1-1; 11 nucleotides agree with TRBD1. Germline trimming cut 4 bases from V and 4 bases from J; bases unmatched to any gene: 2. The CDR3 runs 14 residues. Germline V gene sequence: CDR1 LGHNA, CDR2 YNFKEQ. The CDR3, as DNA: TGTGCCAGCAGCCCGGGGACAGGGGGCACTGAAGCTTTCTTT. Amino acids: CASSPGTGGTEAFF.

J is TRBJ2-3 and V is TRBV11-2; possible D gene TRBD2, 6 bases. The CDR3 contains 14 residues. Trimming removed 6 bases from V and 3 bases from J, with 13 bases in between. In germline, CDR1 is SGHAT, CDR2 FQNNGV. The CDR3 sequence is CASSQPGGTDTQYF. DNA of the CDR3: TGTGCCAGCAGTCAGCCTGGGGGGACAGATACGCAGTATTTT. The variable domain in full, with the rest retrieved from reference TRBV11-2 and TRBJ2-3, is EAGVAQSPRYKIIEKRQSVAFWCNPISGHATLYWYQQILGQGPKLLIQFQNNGVVDDSQLPKDRFSAERLKGVDSTLKIQPAKLEDSAVYLCASSQPGGTDTQYFGPGTRLTVL.

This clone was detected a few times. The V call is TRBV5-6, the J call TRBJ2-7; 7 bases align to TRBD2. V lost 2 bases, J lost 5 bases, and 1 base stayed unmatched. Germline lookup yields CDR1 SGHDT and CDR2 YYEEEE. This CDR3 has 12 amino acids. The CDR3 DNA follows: TGTGCCAGCAGCTTCCTAGCGGACGAGCAGTACTTC. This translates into CASSFLADEQYF.